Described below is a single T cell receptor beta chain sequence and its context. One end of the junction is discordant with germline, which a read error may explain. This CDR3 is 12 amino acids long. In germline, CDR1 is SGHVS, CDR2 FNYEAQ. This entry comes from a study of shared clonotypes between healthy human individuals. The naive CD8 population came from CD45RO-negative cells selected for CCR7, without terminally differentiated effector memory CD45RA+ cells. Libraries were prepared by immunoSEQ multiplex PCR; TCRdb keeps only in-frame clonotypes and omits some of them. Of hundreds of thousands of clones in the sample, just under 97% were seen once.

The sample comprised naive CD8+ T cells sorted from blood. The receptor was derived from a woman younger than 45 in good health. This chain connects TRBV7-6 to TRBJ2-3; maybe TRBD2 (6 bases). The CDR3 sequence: CASSLAQDTQYF. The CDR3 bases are TGTGCCAGCAGCCTAGCGCAAGATACGCAGTATTTT.